The clone carrying this TCR beta chain has a handful of counts. No antigen is known for it. The data are from a study of identical twins. TCRdb re-derived calls from the 5' RACE reads in MiXCR, one entry per CDR3 protein. The sample shows roughly 700,000 distinct CDR3 sequences, 8.6% of them seen only once. Healthy Caucasians made up all donors. With 3 bases removed from V and 5 bases from J, the gap between germline ends came to 5 bases. This CDR3 region has 11 residues. Study-level points and caveats: The degree of excess twin sharing was weaker in beta out-of-frame sequences. Abundant beta clonotypes from cord blood had fewer insertions, unlike memory repertoires, which showed none. A cross-sectional statistical analysis, not follow-up of the same donors, supported the conclusions.

This sample was shared with a second study, whose subject was yellow fever vaccine responses in identical twins.

The receptor comes from a woman aged 18 to 35 in good health. Sequencing was done on a sample of PBMCs. The chain links TRBV12-3 or TRBV12-4 to TRBJ2-7; D remains unclear. DNA for the CDR3: TGTGCCAGCAGTTTGGAAGACGAGCAGTACTTC. This codes for CASSLEDEQYF.